This T cell receptor (beta chain) was profiled in a study of control samples from healthy donors and cancer patients. Measured with immunoSEQ multiplex PCR; TCRdb has only the in-frame clones, and not every one. This table holds 100,000 to 150,000 clones, about nine tenths found once. On this clone itself: Mismatch with germline at one junction end may stem from a read error.

CDR1 and CDR2 (germline): SQVTM, ANQGSEA. The length of the CDR3 is 11 residues. The sequenced material came from blood. This sequence was found in a man in his forties or fifties in good health. The chain carries TRBV29-1 and TRBJ1-1; D is perhaps TRBD1 (5 bases). The CDR3 DNA reads as TGCGGCGTCGGCGGGGGTACTGAAGCTTTCTTT. Amino acids: CGVGGGTEAFF.